Presented here are 27 T cell receptor beta chains from one specimen sequenced in a study of blood T cells in healthy people across ages. It was with a sample-barcoded 5' primer and a J-beta primer mix that a second PCR of about 6 to 12 cycles was run. Each CDR3 protein is one row after TCRdb ran MiXCR on the 5' RACE reads. The data contain some 850,000 distinct CDR3 sequences, around 24% of them singletons. Another study also made use of these data, one on T cells of mothers and their children.

Material for sequencing was blood. Receptor source: a boy aged 5-17 years in good health.

The rearrangement links TRBV6-1 to TRBJ1-3; unclear D gene. Between the trimmed V and J ends, which lost 1 base and 4 bases, there was a span of 11 bases. The CDR3 is 15 amino acids. CDR1 MNHNS and CDR2 SASEGT come from the germline V gene. DNA for the CDR3: TGTGCCAGCAGTGAAGAAACCCGGAGGGGAAACACCATATATTTT. Encoded protein: CASSEETRRGNTIYF.

This clonotype was detected a few times. The chain employs TRBV14 and TRBJ2-3; no definite D call. Between the trimmed V and J ends, which lost 1 base and 0 bases, there was a span of 17 bases. CDR3 length: 18 amino acids. Germline V gene data show CDR1 as SGHDN and CDR2 as FVKESK. Here the CDR3 reads CASSQGSSRMSSTDTQYF. The CDR3 DNA follows: TGTGCCAGCAGCCAAGGGTCTAGTAGGATGAGCAGCACAGATACGCAGTATTTT. The variable domain in full, completed from reference TRBV14 and TRBJ2-3, reads EAGVTQFPSHSVIEKGQTVTLRCDPISGHDNLYWYRRVMGKEIKFLLHFVKESKQDESGMPNNRFLAERTGGTYSTLKVQPAELEDSGVYFCASSQGSSRMSSTDTQYFGPGTRLTVL.

The chain employs TRBV2 and TRBJ2-1, with a weak D call TRBD2 (5 bases). This CDR3 spans 13 amino acids. CDR1 and CDR2 (germline): SNHLY, FYNNEI. V lost 5 bases and J lost 9, with 14 bases in between. This CDR3 is CASSSLALPEQFF. The CDR3, as DNA: TGTGCCAGCAGTTCTCTAGCATTGCCTGAGCAGTTCTTC.

V gene TRBV7-2 combines with J gene TRBJ2-4; 8 bases are a match to TRBD1. With V trimmed by 1 base and J by 0 bases, 5 bases remained unmatched. Germline V lookup: CDR1 SGHTA, CDR2 FQGNSA. The CDR3 runs 17 residues. The CDR3 loop reads CASSLDGTGVAKNIQYF. The CDR3 DNA reads as TGTGCCAGCAGCTTAGATGGGACAGGAGTAGCCAAAAACATTCAGTACTTC.

The chain has TRBV29-1 and TRBJ1-5; D perhaps matches TRBD1 (6 bases). CDR3 length: 13 amino acids. V was clipped by 4 bases and J by 3 bases, with 10 bases between them. Germline V CDR1 and CDR2: SQVTM, ANQGSEA. The CDR3 nucleotides are TGCAGCGTTGGGGGGCAGCTCAATCAGCCCCAGCATTTT. Its protein product is CSVGGQLNQPQHF.

This clonotype was recorded a few times. J is TRBJ1-2 and V is TRBV27; 7 bases line up with TRBD1. Per the germline V gene, CDR1 is MNHEY and CDR2 is SMNVEV (reference sequence). The CDR3 loop spans 14 amino acids. The junction had 7 bases not matched to a gene; V was cut back by 6 bases and J by 3 bases. Here the CDR3 reads CASRKRTGDYGYTF. The CDR3 DNA follows: TGTGCCAGCAGGAAGAGGACAGGAGACTATGGCTACACCTTC.

The CDR3 is CSVADRNGYTF. CDR3 DNA sequence: TGCAGCGTTGCGGACAGAAATGGCTACACCTTC. The chain uses TRBV29-1 and TRBJ1-2, with D possibly being TRBD1 (6 bases). Between the trimmed V and J ends, which lost 4 bases and 6 bases, there was a span of 9 bases. The CDR3 loop spans 11 amino acids. CDR1 and CDR2 (germline): SQVTM, ANQGSEA.

V usage is TRBV3-1 and J usage is TRBJ1-4, with D hard to call. V lost 0 bases to trimming and J lost 6 bases, with 11 bases between them. CDR1 and CDR2 from the germline V gene are LGHDT and YNNKEL (reference sequence). CDR3 length: 15 residues. This CDR3 reads CASSQDASVDEKLFF. CDR3 nucleotide sequence: TGTGCCAGCAGCCAAGATGCCAGTGTGGATGAAAAACTGTTTTTT. The full variable domain, in which reference TRBV3-1 and TRBJ1-4 provide the parts outside the CDR3, is DTAVSQTPKYLVTQMGNDKSIKCEQNLGHDTMYWYKQDSKKFLKIMFSYNNKELIINETVPNRFSPKSPDKAHLNLHINSLELGDSAVYFCASSQDASVDEKLFFGSGTQLSVL.

The chain joins TRBV7-9 to TRBJ2-2; perhaps D is TRBD1 or TRBD2 (5 bases each). The CDR3 consists of 15 residues. The germline CDR1 and CDR2 sequences are SEHNR and FQNEAQ (reference sequence). Trimming shortened V by 0 bases and J by 6 bases, and 11 bases separated the two germline ends. In DNA, the CDR3 is TGTGCCAGCAGCTTAGCGGGACCGACACCCGGGGAGCTGTTTTTT. Translating gives CASSLAGPTPGELFF.

The chain recombines TRBV12-3 or TRBV12-4 with TRBJ2-3; unclear D gene. The CDR3 is 12 amino acids. V was clipped by 1 base and J by 7 bases, with 6 bases between them. CDR3 nucleotides: TGTGCCAGCAGTTTAGGTAGTTATACGCAGTATTTT. Amino acids: CASSLGSYTQYF.

This clonotype was picked up a small number of times. The chain joins TRBV5-1 to TRBJ1-1; a weak D match, TRBD1 (5 bases). The CDR3 covers 12 residues. Germline CDR1 and CDR2: SGHRS and YFSETQ. V was shortened by 4 bases and J by 8 bases, with 12 bases between the two germline ends. The CDR3 sequence is CASSRQGEEAFF. Here the CDR3 DNA reads TGCGCCAGCAGCCGCCAAGGGGAAGAAGCTTTCTTT.

This clonotype was seen more than once but under ten times. V is TRBV5-1 and J is TRBJ2-5, with a tentative D call TRBD2 (6 bases). The CDR3 has 16 residues. Trimming left V 0 bases short and J 4 bases short, with 16 bases between. The germline gives CDR1 SGHRS, CDR2 YFSETQ. The CDR3 loop is CASSLAPTRGGETQYF. DNA for the CDR3: TGCGCCAGCAGCTTGGCCCCGACGCGGGGTGGAGAGACCCAGTACTTC.

The chain is built from TRBV10-3 and TRBJ2-5; 8 positions agree with TRBD2. The J call may be wrong; the DNA end is better matched by TRBJ2-7. CDR3 length equals 15 residues. CDR1 is ENHRY, CDR2 SYGVKD, per germline. In nucleotides, the CDR3 is TGTGCCGGGGCGGGGGGCCGGGAGAGCTCCTACGAGCAGTACTTC. This translates into CAGAGGRESSYEQYF.

The chain combines TRBV11-3 with TRBJ2-7; D is ambiguous. Trimming removed 7 bases at V and 4 bases at J, with 11 bases between. Germline V gives CDR1 SGHNT, CDR2 YENEEA. CDR3 length equals 12 residues. CDR3 in amino acids: CASIRVRYEQYF. The CDR3 DNA is TGTGCCAGCATAAGAGTTAGGTACGAGCAGTACTTC.

This clonotype came up a few times. This chain joins TRBV3-1 and TRBJ2-5, with 8 bases fitting TRBD1. The J call may be faulty, since TRBJ2-1 better matches the DNA end. The V gene's germline CDR1 is LGHDT and CDR2 YNNKEL (reference sequence). This CDR3 comprises 14 residues. CDR3 amino acids: CASSQGDRRNEQFF. CDR3 DNA: TGTGCCAGCAGCCAAGGGGACAGGAGGAATGAGCAGTTCTTC.

CDR3 coding DNA: TGCAGTGCTAGTCTGACGGATCTAGAGACCCAGTACTTC. Protein product: CSASLTDLETQYF. The chain has TRBV20-1 and TRBJ2-7; D ambiguous. Matching the DNA end better, TRBJ2-5 makes the J call doubtful. This CDR3 has 13 amino acids. Germline V lookup: CDR1 DFQATT, CDR2 SNEGSKA (reference sequence).

This clonotype has a handful of counts. The rearrangement links TRBV14 to TRBJ1-5; TRBD1 matches at 11 bases. Per germline, CDR1 SGHDN and CDR2 FVKESK. The CDR3 runs 22 residues. Trimming removed 3 bases from V and 2 bases from J; junction bases left unmatched: 21. The CDR3, as DNA: TGTGCCAGCAGCCAGGGGCACAATTGGCCGGGACAGGGGGGTATAGGCAATCAGCCCCAGCATTTT. Its translation: CASSQGHNWPGQGGIGNQPQHF. Based on the CDR3 plus reference TRBV14 and TRBJ1-5, the full variable domain is EAGVTQFPSHSVIEKGQTVTLRCDPISGHDNLYWYRRVMGKEIKFLLHFVKESKQDESGMPNNRFLAERTGGTYSTLKVQPAELEDSGVYFCASSQGHNWPGQGGIGNQPQHFGDGTRLSIL.

There are a few counts of this clonotype. This sequence joins TRBV27 and TRBJ1-1; TRBD1 matches at 7 bases. The CDR3 totals 13 residues. From germline, CDR1 is MNHEY and CDR2 SMNVEV (reference sequence). Trimming took 8 bases from V and 1 from J; bases not matched to a gene: 4. The CDR3 bases are TGTGCCAGCGGCAGGGGGAGGAACACTGAAGCTTTCTTT. This gives the protein CASGRGRNTEAFF.

CDR3 nucleotide sequence: TGTGCCACCAGTGATTTTACGGAGACCCAGTACTTC. Its protein product is CATSDFTETQYF. The genes are TRBV24-1 and TRBJ2-5, with D uncertain. This CDR3 spans 12 amino acids. Trimming stripped 1 base from V and 5 bases from J, with 4 bases between. Germline assignment: CDR1 KGHDR and CDR2 SFDVKD.

The chain recombines TRBV5-1 with TRBJ2-7; 10 bases line up with TRBD2. Germline values: CDR1 SGHRS, CDR2 YFSETQ. Trimming removed 4 bases from V and 5 bases from J; junction bases left unmatched: 15. This CDR3 comprises 17 residues. CDR3 in amino acids: CASSLVKSASGGHEQYF. CDR3 DNA: TGCGCCAGCAGCCTGGTGAAGTCGGCTAGCGGGGGACACGAGCAGTACTTC.

The genes are TRBV18 and TRBJ2-4; possibly TRBD1 or TRBD2 for D (5 bases each). Germline loops: CDR1 KGHSH, CDR2 LQKENI. Trimming pared 4 bases from V and 6 bases from J, leaving 10 bases between. CDR3 length: 13 residues. This CDR3 is CASSLGTVNIQYF. The CDR3 region has the DNA TGTGCCAGCTCACTAGGGACCGTAAACATTCAGTACTTC.

The rearrangement links TRBV11-2 to TRBJ2-5, with 9 positions matching TRBD2. The trim removed 0 bases at V and 1 base at J, leaving 6 bases unmatched. This CDR3 has 17 amino acids. The germline V gene has CDR1 SGHAT and CDR2 FQNNGV. The CDR3 protein is CASSLDGVAGAQETQYF. The CDR3 DNA reads TGTGCCAGCAGCTTAGATGGAGTAGCGGGGGCCCAAGAGACCCAGTACTTC.

This rearrangement joins TRBV24-1 to TRBJ2-7; D call uncertain. The V end was cut by 3 bases, the J end by 8 bases, with 13 bases between. Germline CDR1 KGHDR, CDR2 SFDVKD. The CDR3 extends over 13 amino acids. The CDR3 bases are TGTGCCACCAGTGATAGGTTCTGGAACCAGCAGTACTTC. Its protein product is CATSDRFWNQQYF.

This clonotype was seen a single time. The chain recombines TRBV23-1 with TRBJ2-7; 10 bases fit TRBD2. TRBV23-1 is placed among ORFs of uncertain function. The CDR3 totals 16 residues. V gave up 11 bases and J gave up 3 bases; unmatched junction bases: 16. The CDR3 DNA follows: TGCGCCCGCCAGGGGCTAGCGGGAGTAAGTAACTACGAGCAGTACGTC. It codes for CARQGLAGVSNYEQYV.

This chain joins TRBV5-1 and TRBJ2-1; tentative D call: TRBD1 (5 bases). Germline V gives CDR1 SGHRS, CDR2 YFSETQ. Trimming pared 2 bases from V and 4 bases from J, leaving 13 bases between. This CDR3 has 15 residues. CDR3 in DNA: TGCGCCAGCAGCTTTGGTGGGGCTACTTACAATGAGCAGTTCTTC. It codes for CASSFGGATYNEQFF.

This clonotype has only a few counts. V and J are TRBV28 and TRBJ2-3; 7 nucleotides agree with TRBD2. Germline CDR1 and CDR2: MDHEN and SYDVKM. This CDR3 spans 14 amino acids. J gave up 2 bases and V 5 bases, and 4 bases lay outside the gene matches. The CDR3 DNA follows: TGTGCCAGCAGTCCGGGACTACCCACAGATACGCAGTATTTT. Protein product: CASSPGLPTDTQYF. Full variable domain (outside the CDR3, taken from reference TRBV28 and TRBJ2-3): DVKVTQSSRYLVKRTGEKVFLECVQDMDHENMFWYRQDPGLGLRLIYFSYDVKMKEKGDIPEGYSVSREKKERFSLILESASTNQTSMYLCASSPGLPTDTQYFGPGTRLTVL.

There are a few counts of this clonotype. The chain joins TRBV12-3 or TRBV12-4 to TRBJ2-3; tentatively, D is TRBD2 (6 bases). Trimming left V 3 bases short and J 4 bases short, with 11 bases between. This CDR3 has 14 residues. The CDR3 protein is CASSFGGEADTQYF. DNA for the CDR3: TGTGCCAGCAGTTTTGGCGGGGAGGCAGATACGCAGTATTTT.